Here is one TCR beta chain with its context. Repertoires were generated with immunoSEQ multiplex PCR, while TCRdb's copy carries only in-frame clones and drops some. The sample carries almost 70,000 clones, around 83% recorded once. The data were taken from a study of OX40 agonist ivuxolimab in advanced cancers. Deletions cut 11 bases from V and 3 bases from J, with 16 bases between. The germline gives CDR1 MDHEN, CDR2 SYDVKM. The length of the CDR3 is 13 residues. The sample was CD4+ or CD8+ T cells sorted from blood, taken in a trial of the OX40 agonist ivuxolimab. V usage is TRBV28 and J usage is TRBJ1-2; no reliable D call. The sequence derives from an adult with an advanced solid tumor such as melanoma, head and neck, liver or kidney cancer. This CDR3 is CAVLSGQDYGYTF. DNA for the CDR3: TGTGCCGTTCTTTCCGGGCAGGACTATGGCTACACCTTC.